The rows below give T cell receptor beta chains drawn from one sample of a study of molecular identifiers for immune sequencing clone quantification. TCRdb re-called the PCR reads with MiXCR, one entry per CDR3 protein. The sample lists more than 300,000 distinct CDR3 sequences, about a fifth occurring once. The sample was naive CD8+ T cells from blood, with Jurkat cell RNA spiked in. The receptors originated from a human donor in good health. Some libraries in this study had Jurkat cell RNA spiked in. Each CDR3 is given with its conserved first and last residue. D genes are given only for firm matches. Some rows mark clone size as missing; the rest say once, few, many or name a class of expanded clone.

clone_size j_call d_call v_call cdr3_aa cdr3_nt
few TRBJ2-2 TRBD2 TRBV3-1 CASSQPGGVTGELFF TGTGCCAGCAGCCAGCCCGGGGGGGTCACCGGGGAGCTGTTTTTT
few TRBJ2-7 . TRBV27 CASSYQAHYEQYF TGTGCCAGCAGTTACCAGGCCCACTACGAGCAGTACTTC
many TRBJ1-2 . TRBV12-3/TRBV12-4 CASSFGQIDGYTF TGTGCCAGCAGTTTCGGACAGATCGATGGCTACACCTTC
. TRBJ2-3 . TRBV27 CASGGALNTDTQYF TGTGCCAGCGGGGGGGCTTTGAATACAGATACGCAGTATTTT
many TRBJ2-3 . TRBV7-2 CASNYFRESSDTQYF TGTGCCTCCAATTATTTCCGGGAGTCCTCAGATACGCAGTATTTT
. TRBJ2-2 TRBD2 TRBV6-2/TRBV6-3 CASSFSGANTGELFF TGTGCCAGCAGTTTTAGCGGGGCGAACACCGGGGAGCTGTTTTTT
. TRBJ2-7 . TRBV27 CASSLTAGRRSYEQYF TGTGCCAGCAGTTTAACGGCGGGCAGACGCTCCTACGAGCAGTACTTC
. TRBJ2-1 . TRBV10-3 CATSESGGNEQFF TGTGCCACCAGTGAGTCCGGGGGAAATGAGCAGTTCTTC
many TRBJ1-1 . TRBV2 CASSELLEAFF TGTGCCAGCAGTGAATTGCTTGAAGCTTTCTTT
. TRBJ2-7 . TRBV6-5 CASGYRTSYEQYF TGTGCCAGCGGTTACAGGACAAGCTACGAGCAGTACTTC
many TRBJ2-3 . TRBV7-2 CASSAYAGTLADTQYF TGTGCCAGCAGCGCTTACGCCGGGACATTAGCCGATACGCAGTATTTT
many TRBJ2-7 TRBD1 TRBV28 CASSYRGPSYEQYF TGTGCCAGCAGTTACAGGGGGCCCTCCTACGAGCAGTACTTC
many TRBJ1-6 TRBD1 TRBV13 CASSSTGQGGSPLHF TGTGCCAGCAGCTCTACGGGACAGGGGGGTTCACCCCTCCACTTT
many TRBJ2-1 . TRBV7-8 CASSLVAGVTYNEQFF TGTGCCAGCAGCTTAGTTGCAGGCGTGACCTACAATGAGCAGTTCTTC
many TRBJ2-1 . TRBV7-2 CASSLEASSSYNEQFF TGTGCCAGCAGCTTAGAGGCTAGCAGCTCCTACAATGAGCAGTTCTTC
many TRBJ2-3 . TRBV27 CASSTTLSYTDTQYF TGTGCCAGCAGTACCACTTTGTCGTACACAGATACGCAGTATTTT
few TRBJ2-2 . TRBV13 CASSLGGARTGELFF TGTGCCAGCAGCTTAGGTGGGGCTCGGACCGGGGAGCTGTTTTTT
few TRBJ2-7 TRBD1 TRBV20-1 CSANPTGFFTYEQYF TGCAGTGCTAACCCGACAGGGTTTTTCACCTACGAGCAGTACTTC
many TRBJ2-1 TRBD1 TRBV6-6 CASSNPQDRSYNEQFF TGTGCCAGCAGTAACCCCCAGGACAGGTCCTACAATGAGCAGTTCTTC
many TRBJ2-7 . TRBV28 CASISKLLSYEQYF TGTGCCAGCATAAGTAAACTACTCTCCTACGAGCAGTACTTC
many TRBJ2-3 . TRBV2 CASSETGRRDTQYF TGTGCCAGCAGTGAGACAGGCCGCAGGGATACGCAGTATTTT
many TRBJ2-1 TRBD1 TRBV7-6 CASSLGLTGGYEQFF TGTGCCAGCAGCTTAGGTCTGACAGGGGGCTATGAGCAGTTCTTC
many TRBJ2-6 . TRBV2 CASSQRIEEANVLTF TGTGCCAGCAGCCAGCGGATCGAGGAGGCCAACGTCCTGACTTTC
. TRBJ1-1 . TRBV14 CAGSQLGNTEAFF TGTGCCGGCAGCCAATTGGGAAACACTGAAGCTTTCTTT
many TRBJ2-6 . TRBV5-6 CASSFSQSSSGANVLTF TGTGCCAGCAGCTTTAGTCAATCTAGCTCTGGGGCCAACGTCCTGACTTTC
many TRBJ2-7 . TRBV20-1 CSAKVSQSYSYEQYF TGCAGTGCTAAAGTATCACAGTCGTACTCCTACGAGCAGTACTTC
many TRBJ1-1 . TRBV7-8 CASSLAKYTEAFF TGTGCCAGCAGCTTAGCCAAATACACTGAAGCTTTCTTT
. TRBJ2-2 . TRBV19 CASTYWTENTGELFF TGTGCCAGCACTTACTGGACAGAGAACACCGGGGAGCTGTTTTTT
. TRBJ1-5 TRBD1 TRBV27 CASSLSGAGGNQLQHF TGTGCCAGCAGTTTATCGGGGGCAGGGGGAAATCAGCTCCAGCATTTT
many TRBJ1-1 . TRBV7-9 CASSLPDRSTEAFF TGTGCCAGCAGCCTCCCGGACAGATCCACTGAAGCTTTCTTT
many TRBJ2-3 TRBD2 TRBV5-8 CASSFWTSGGSSHTDTQYF TGTGCCAGCAGCTTTTGGACTAGCGGGGGGAGTTCACACACAGATACGCAGTATTTT
many TRBJ2-7 TRBD2 TRBV29-1 CSVEGTSGRSYEQYF TGCAGCGTTGAAGGGACTAGCGGGAGGTCCTACGAGCAGTACTTC
. TRBJ2-6 . TRBV4-3 CASSQDPASNSGANVLTF TGCGCCAGCAGCCAAGATCCCGCAAGTAACTCTGGGGCCAACGTCCTGACTTTC